This TCR beta chain was found in a study of blood T cell repertoires in COVID-19. Sequencing used immunoSEQ multiplex PCR; TCRdb keeps in-frame clones, though not all of them. The table records roughly 300,000 clones, more than 75% of them present only once. Germline lookup yields CDR1 SGHVS and CDR2 FNYEAQ. V trimming: 2 bases; J trimming: 0 bases; junction bases outside the gene matches: 8. CDR3 size: 18 residues. This clone came up once. V is TRBV7-6 and J is TRBJ2-1; 9 bases fit TRBD2. The specimen was PBMCs or T cells enriched from blood (not recorded which). The receptor was derived from a man aged 30 to 45 who had recovered from COVID-19. The CDR3 DNA follows: TGTGCCAGCAGCTTAACCCTAGCGGGAAGAGACTCCTACAATGAGCAGTTCTTC. This sequence encodes CASSLTLAGRDSYNEQFF.